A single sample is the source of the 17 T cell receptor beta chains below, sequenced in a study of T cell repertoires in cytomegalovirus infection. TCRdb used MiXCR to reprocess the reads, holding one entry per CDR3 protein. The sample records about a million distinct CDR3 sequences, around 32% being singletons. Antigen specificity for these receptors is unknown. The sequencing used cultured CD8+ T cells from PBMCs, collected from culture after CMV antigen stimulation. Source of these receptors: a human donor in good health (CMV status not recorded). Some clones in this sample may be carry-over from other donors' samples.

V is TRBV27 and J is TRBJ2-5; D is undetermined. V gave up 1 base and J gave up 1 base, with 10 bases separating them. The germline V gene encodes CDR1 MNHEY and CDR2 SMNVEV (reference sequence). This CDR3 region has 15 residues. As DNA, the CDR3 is TGTGCCAGCAGTTTATTGCAGACTCCCCAAGAGACCCAGTACTTC. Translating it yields CASSLLQTPQETQYF.

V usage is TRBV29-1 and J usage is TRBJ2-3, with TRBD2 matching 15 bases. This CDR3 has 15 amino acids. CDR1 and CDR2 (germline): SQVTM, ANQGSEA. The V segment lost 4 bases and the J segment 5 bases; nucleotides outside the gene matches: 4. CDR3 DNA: TGCAGCGTTGCCGGACTAGCGGGGGGGCTAGATACGCAGTATTTT. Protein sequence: CSVAGLAGGLDTQYF.

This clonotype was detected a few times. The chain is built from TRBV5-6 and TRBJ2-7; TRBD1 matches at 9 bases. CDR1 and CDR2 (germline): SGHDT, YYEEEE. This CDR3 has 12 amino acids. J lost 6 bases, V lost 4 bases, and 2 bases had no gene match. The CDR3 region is CASSPDRGEQYF. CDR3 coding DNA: TGTGCCAGCAGCCCGGACAGGGGCGAGCAGTACTTC.

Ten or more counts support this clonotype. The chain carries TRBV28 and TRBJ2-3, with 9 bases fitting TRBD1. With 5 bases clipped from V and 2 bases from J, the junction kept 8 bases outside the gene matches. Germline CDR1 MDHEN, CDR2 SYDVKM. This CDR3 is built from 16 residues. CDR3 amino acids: CASSPAGTGYTDTQYF. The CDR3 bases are TGTGCCAGCAGTCCTGCCGGGACAGGGTACACAGATACGCAGTATTTT.

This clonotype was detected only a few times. Here the CDR3 DNA reads TGTGCCAGCAGTTTCGGACACGTGAACACTGAAGCTTTCTTT. This translates into CASSFGHVNTEAFF. The chain employs TRBV27 and TRBJ1-1; TRBD1 might be the D (5 bases). Trimming shortened V by 3 bases and J by 0 bases, and 8 bases separated the two germline ends. This CDR3 has 14 residues. The germline V gene has CDR1 MNHEY and CDR2 SMNVEV (reference sequence).

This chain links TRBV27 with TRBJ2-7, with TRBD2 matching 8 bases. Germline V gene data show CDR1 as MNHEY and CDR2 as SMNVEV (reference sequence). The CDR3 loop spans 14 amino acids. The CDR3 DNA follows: TGTGCCAGCAGGACGCGGGGGGTCAACTACGAGCAGTGCGTC. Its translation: CASRTRGVNYEQCV.

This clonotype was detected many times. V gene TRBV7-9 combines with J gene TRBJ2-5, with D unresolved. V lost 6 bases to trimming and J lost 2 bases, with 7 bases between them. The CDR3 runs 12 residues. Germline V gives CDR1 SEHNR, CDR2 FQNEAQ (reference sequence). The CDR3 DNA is TGTGCCAGCAGGGGAAGACAAGAGACCCAGTACTTC. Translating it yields CASRGRQETQYF.

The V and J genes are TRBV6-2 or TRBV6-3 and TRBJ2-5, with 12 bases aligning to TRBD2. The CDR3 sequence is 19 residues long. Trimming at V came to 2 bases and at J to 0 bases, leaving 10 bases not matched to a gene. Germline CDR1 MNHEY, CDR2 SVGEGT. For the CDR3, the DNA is TGTGCCAGCAGTTACGGTACTAGCGGGGGGTTTTTGTACCAAGAGACCCAGTACTTC. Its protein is CASSYGTSGGFLYQETQYF.

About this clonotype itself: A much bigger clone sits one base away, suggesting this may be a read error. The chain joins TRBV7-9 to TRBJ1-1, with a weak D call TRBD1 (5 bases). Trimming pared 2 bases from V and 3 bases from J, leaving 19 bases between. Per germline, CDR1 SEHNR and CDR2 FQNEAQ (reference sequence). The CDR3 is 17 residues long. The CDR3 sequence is CASSLTVPTRDHTEAFF. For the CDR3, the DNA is TGTGCCAGCAGCTTAACGGTCCCTACCAGGGATCACACTGAAGCTTTCTTT.

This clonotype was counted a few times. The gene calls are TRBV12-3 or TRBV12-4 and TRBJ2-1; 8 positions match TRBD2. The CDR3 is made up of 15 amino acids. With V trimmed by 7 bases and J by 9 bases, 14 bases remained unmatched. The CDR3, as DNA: TGTGCCAGCAATCCGGGGGGGTATATCTTGGGTGAGCAGTTCTTC. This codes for CASNPGGYILGEQFF.

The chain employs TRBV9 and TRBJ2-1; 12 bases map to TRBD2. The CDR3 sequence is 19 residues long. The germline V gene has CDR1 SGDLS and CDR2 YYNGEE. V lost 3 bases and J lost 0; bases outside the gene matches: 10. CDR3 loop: CASSDRTSGAKSSYNEQFF. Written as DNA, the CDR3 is TGTGCCAGCAGCGACAGGACTAGCGGGGCCAAGAGCTCCTACAATGAGCAGTTCTTC.

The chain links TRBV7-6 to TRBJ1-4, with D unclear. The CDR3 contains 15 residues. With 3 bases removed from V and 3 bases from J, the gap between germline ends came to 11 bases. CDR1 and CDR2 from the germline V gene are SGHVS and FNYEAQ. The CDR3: CASSLRDGSNEKLFF. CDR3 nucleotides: TGTGCCAGCAGCTTGCGAGACGGTTCTAATGAAAAACTGTTTTTT. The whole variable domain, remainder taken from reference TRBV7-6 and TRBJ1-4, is GAGVSQSPRYKVTKRGQDVALRCDPISGHVSLYWYRQALGQGPEFLTYFNYEAQQDKSGLPNDRFSAERPEGSISTLTIQRTEQRDSAMYRCASSLRDGSNEKLFFGSGTQLSVL.

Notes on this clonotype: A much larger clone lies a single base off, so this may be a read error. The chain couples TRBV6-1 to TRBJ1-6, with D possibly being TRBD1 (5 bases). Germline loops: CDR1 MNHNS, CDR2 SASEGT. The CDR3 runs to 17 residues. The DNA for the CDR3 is TGTGCCAGCAGTCCCCGTGGCGGGGGTCTCGGCAATTCACTCCTCCACTTT. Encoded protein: CASSPRGGGLGNSLLHF.

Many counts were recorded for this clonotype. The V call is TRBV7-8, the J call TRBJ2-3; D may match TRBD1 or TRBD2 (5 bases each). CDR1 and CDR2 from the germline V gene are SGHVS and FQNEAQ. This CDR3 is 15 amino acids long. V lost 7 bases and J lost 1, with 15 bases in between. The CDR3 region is CASTLSGAGTDTQYF. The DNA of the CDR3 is TGTGCCAGCACCTTGTCCGGGGCCGGCACAGATACGCAGTATTTT.

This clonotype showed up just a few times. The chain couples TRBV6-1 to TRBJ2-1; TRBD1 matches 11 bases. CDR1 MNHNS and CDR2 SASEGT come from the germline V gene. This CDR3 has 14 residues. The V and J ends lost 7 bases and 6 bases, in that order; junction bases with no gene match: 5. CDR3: CASTSGTGGNEQFF. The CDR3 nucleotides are TGTGCCAGCACCTCAGGGACAGGGGGCAATGAGCAGTTCTTC.

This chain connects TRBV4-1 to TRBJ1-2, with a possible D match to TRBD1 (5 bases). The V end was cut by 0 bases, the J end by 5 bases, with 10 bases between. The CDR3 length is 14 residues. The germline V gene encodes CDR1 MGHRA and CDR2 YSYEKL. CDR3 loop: CASSQEAGRYGYTF. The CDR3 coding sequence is TGCGCCAGCAGCCAAGAGGCAGGGAGGTATGGCTACACCTTC.

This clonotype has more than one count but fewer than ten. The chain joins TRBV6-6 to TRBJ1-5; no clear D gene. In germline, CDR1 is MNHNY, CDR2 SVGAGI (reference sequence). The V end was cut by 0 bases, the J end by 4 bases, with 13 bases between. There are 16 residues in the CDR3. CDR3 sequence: CASSYSAQFLNQPQHF. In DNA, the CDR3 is TGTGCCAGCAGTTACTCGGCACAGTTCCTAAATCAGCCCCAGCATTTT.